A selection of T cell receptor beta chains follows, all from one sample in a study of shared clonotypes between healthy human individuals. This table comes from immunoSEQ multiplex PCR, and its TCRdb copy is limited to in-frame clones, with some not included. The profile covers about 600,000 clones, with less than 97% appearing a single time and about 0.11% taken by the ten largest. Sequencing was done on a sample of naive CD8+ T cells sorted from blood. These receptors all stem from a woman in her twenties or thirties in good health. CDR3s include the opening cysteine and the closing phenylalanine or tryptophan. The D gene is left open where the match is weak. Size is stated for part of the rows, as once, few or many counts, or as a class when the clone is expanded.

CDR3 protein | CDR3 DNA | V gene | D gene | J gene | clone size
CATSRGGTSYEQYF | TGTGCCACCAGCAGAGGCGGGACATCTTACGAGCAGTACTTC | TRBV15 | NA | TRBJ2-7 | NA
CASSESRQGLYGYTF | TGTGCCAGCAGTGAGTCCCGACAGGGCCTCTATGGCTACACCTTC | TRBV6-4 | TRBD1 | TRBJ1-2 | once
CSVEGWGRGYGYTF | TGCAGCGTTGAAGGTTGGGGGCGCGGTTATGGCTACACCTTC | TRBV29-1 | NA | TRBJ1-2 | NA
CASSQDTGFEQFF | TGTGCCAGCAGCCAAGATACGGGTTTTGAGCAGTTCTTC | TRBV4-2 | NA | TRBJ2-1 | NA
CASSLGLFTGELFF | TGTGCCAGCAGTTTAGGACTCTTCACCGGGGAGCTGTTTTTT | TRBV27 | NA | TRBJ2-2 | once
CASSMGLWWRQPKISGNTIYF | TGTGCCAGTAGTATGGGACTTTGGTGGAGACAGCCAAAGATCTCTGGAAACACCATATATTTT | TRBV19 | NA | TRBJ1-3 | NA
CASSQLSNCYEQYF | TGCGCCAGCAGTCAATTGAGCAACTGCTACGAGCAGTACTTC | TRBV23-1 | NA | TRBJ2-7 | NA
CASSLRGFSTDTQYF | TGTGCCAGCAGCTTACGGGGGTTTAGCACAGATACGCAGTATTTT | TRBV13 | NA | TRBJ2-3 | NA
CASRSSGQLQETQYF | TGCGCCAGCAGATCTTCGGGACAGCTACAAGAGACCCAGTACTTC | TRBV5-1 | TRBD1 | TRBJ2-5 | NA
CASSQAGGAGYGYTF | TGCGCCAGCAGCCAAGCCGGGGGCGCTGGCTATGGCTACACCTTC | TRBV4-1 | NA | TRBJ1-2 | NA
CASSPPSTEQFF | TGCGCCAGCAGCCCACCCTCCACTGAGCAGTTCTTC | TRBV4-1 | NA | TRBJ2-1 | once
CASSQSSGVSYEQYF | TGCGCCAGCAGCCAGAGCAGCGGGGTCTCCTACGAGCAGTACTTC | TRBV4-1 | TRBD2 | TRBJ2-7 | NA
CASSYSEEADTQYF | TGTGCCAGCAGTTACTCTGAGGAGGCAGATACGCAGTATTTT | TRBV6-5 | NA | TRBJ2-3 | NA
CATSRVRGGLGNTEAFF | TGTGCCACCAGCAGAGTTAGAGGGGGGCTGGGGAACACTGAAGCTTTCTTT | TRBV15 | NA | TRBJ1-1 | NA
CASSPGGKYEQYF | TGTGCCAGCAGCCCAGGGGGCAAGTACGAGCAGTACTTC | TRBV7-9 | TRBD1 | TRBJ2-7 | NA
CASSLGGGPYEQYF | TGTGCCAGCAGCTTAGGCGGAGGCCCCTACGAGCAGTACTTC | TRBV7-3 | NA | TRBJ2-7 | NA
CASSLVTGGATDTQYF | TGTGCCAGCAGCTTAGTGACAGGGGGCGCGACAGATACGCAGTATTTT | TRBV7-9 | TRBD1 | TRBJ2-3 | NA
CASSFEMDVLLAF | TGTGCCAGCAGCTTTGAAATGGATGTGCTGCTAGCTTTT | TRBV7-6 | NA | TRBJ1-3 | NA
CASSVEDPPTDTQYF | TGTGCCAGCAGCGTAGAGGATCCGCCCACAGATACGCAGTATTTT | TRBV9 | NA | TRBJ2-3 | once
CANGGTYEQYF | TGTGCCAACGGCGGGACCTACGAGCAGTACTTC | TRBV6-1 | NA | TRBJ2-7 | NA
CASSLGAIDWNTEAFF | TGCGCCAGCAGCTTGGGGGCCATCGATTGGAACACTGAAGCTTTCTTT | TRBV5-1 | NA | TRBJ1-1 | NA
CSVEPTDYNEQFF | TGCAGCGTTGAGCCCACCGATTACAATGAGCAGTTCTTC | TRBV29-1 | NA | TRBJ2-1 | NA
CASSRPRGDETDTQYF | TGCGCCAGCAGCCGACCCCGGGGCGACGAGACAGATACGCAGTATTTT | TRBV5-1 | NA | TRBJ2-3 | NA
CASSPTSGRSGELFF | TGTGCCAGCAGCCCGACTAGCGGGAGGAGCGGGGAGCTGTTTTTT | TRBV11-2 | TRBD2 | TRBJ2-2 | NA
CASSSNGGIGETQYF | TGTGCCAGCAGCTCGAACGGAGGAATAGGGGAGACCCAGTACTTC | TRBV13 | NA | TRBJ2-5 | once
CASSGGPDSQPQHF | TGTGCCAGCAGCGGGGGGCCCGACAGTCAGCCCCAGCATTTT | TRBV5-4 | NA | TRBJ1-5 | NA
CASSGHRGDPYEQYF | TGTGCCAGCAGCGGACACAGGGGGGATCCTTACGAGCAGTACTTC | TRBV5-8 | TRBD1 | TRBJ2-7 | NA
CASSKVGSGRDSYEQYF | TGTGCCAGCAGCAAAGTCGGTAGCGGGAGGGACTCCTACGAGCAGTACTTC | TRBV21-1 | NA | TRBJ2-7 | NA
CASSYSSGLRTQYF | TGTGCCAGCAGTTACTCAAGCGGACTACGAACGCAGTATTTT | TRBV6-5 | NA | TRBJ2-3 | NA
CASSRLEQADTQYF | TGTGCCAGCAGCAGACTAGAACAGGCAGATACGCAGTATTTT | TRBV13 | NA | TRBJ2-3 | once
CASSSQGPEQYF | TGTGCCAGCAGCTCACAGGGTCCCGAGCAGTACTTC | TRBV7-9 | NA | TRBJ2-7 | NA
CASSEYWRSSTDTQYF | TGTGCCAGCAGTGAATATTGGCGCTCTAGCACAGATACGCAGTATTTT | TRBV6-1 | NA | TRBJ2-3 | NA